The present TCR beta chain was sequenced within a study of OX40 agonist ivuxolimab in advanced cancers. Turning to the study itself: Every 2 weeks, patients received ivuxolimab intravenously, dosed at 0.01 to 10 mg/kg. Dose-escalation patients were diagnosed with hepatocellular carcinoma, melanoma, renal cell cancer or head and neck cancer. A partial response was reached by three patients: one with hepatocellular carcinoma and two with cutaneous melanoma. The study, taken as a whole, reports: Expanded clones tended on average to be more numerous among CD8+ T cells than CD4+.

Germline values: CDR1 KGHSH, CDR2 LQKENI. This CDR3 contains 14 residues. V dropped 3 bases and J dropped 2 bases, with 9 bases sitting between them. Comments on this clone: Its cognate antigen is unknown.

Clones were sequenced by immunoSEQ multiplex PCR, and TCRdb holds only the in-frame ones, with some missing. This table has 65,000 to 95,000 clones, about 90% appearing once. The sequence was collected from an adult with an advanced solid tumor such as melanoma, head and neck, liver or kidney cancer. The source material was CD4+ or CD8+ T cells sorted from blood, sampled in a trial of the OX40 agonist ivuxolimab. This chain links TRBV18 with TRBJ2-3; D unresolved. Here the CDR3 reads CASSPGLSTDTQYF. The CDR3, as DNA: TGTGCCAGCTCACCGGGGTTGTCCACAGATACGCAGTATTTT.